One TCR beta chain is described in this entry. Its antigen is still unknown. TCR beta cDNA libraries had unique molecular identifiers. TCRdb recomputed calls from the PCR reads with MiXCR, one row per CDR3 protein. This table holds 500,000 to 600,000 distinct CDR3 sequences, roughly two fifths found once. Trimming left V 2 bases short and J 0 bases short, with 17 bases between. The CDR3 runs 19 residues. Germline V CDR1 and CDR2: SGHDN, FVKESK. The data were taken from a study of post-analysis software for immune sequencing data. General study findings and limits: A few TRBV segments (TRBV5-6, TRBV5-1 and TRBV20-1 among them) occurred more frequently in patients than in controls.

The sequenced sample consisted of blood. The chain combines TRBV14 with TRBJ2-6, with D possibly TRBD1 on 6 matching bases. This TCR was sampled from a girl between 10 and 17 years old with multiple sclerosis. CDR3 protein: CASSQRTGFGNSGANVLTF. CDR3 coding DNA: TGTGCCAGCAGCCAACGTACAGGGTTCGGAAACTCTGGGGCCAACGTCCTGACTTTC.